The source of this T cell receptor (beta chain) is a study of blood T cell repertoires in COVID-19. At the level of the study: From the United States, Italy and Spain came samples of acute and convalescent COVID-19. PBMCs, B-cell-depleted T cells, or T cells provided the cDNA or gDNA that made up the material.

J gave up 8 bases and V 7 bases, and 12 bases lay outside the gene matches. In germline, CDR1 is MNHEY, CDR2 SVGAGI. The CDR3 runs to 15 residues. In the original processing: For nucleated cells, counts were estimated from reference gene primer amplification. Some clones are missing from TCRdb's copy, which holds only in-frame ones; the method was immunoSEQ multiplex PCR. Clone size and the V and J calls come from that table; the DNA yielded D and trimming. Of about 430,000 clones in the sample, roughly 89% were seen once. The sequenced sample was peripheral blood. The gene calls are TRBV6-5 and TRBJ2-1; the match to TRBD2 covers 9 bases. The sequence derives from a man aged 18 to 29 with COVID-19, enrolled during active disease. This CDR3 reads CASKVQAGGPDEQFF. Written as DNA, the CDR3 is TGTGCCAGCAAGGTTCAGGCGGGAGGGCCAGATGAGCAGTTCTTC.